These T cell receptor beta chains were read from a single sample in a study of T-cell memory formation after mild COVID-19. From the 5' RACE reads, TCRdb called clonotypes with MiXCR, one entry per CDR3 protein. Altogether some 130,000 distinct CDR3 sequences are present, 16% being singletons, with the ten largest covering about 15%. The sequencing sample was made of PBMCs or a T cell subset sorted from them (not recorded which). These receptors came from an adult woman who had mild COVID-19 (a few samples of this study predate the infection). Cell type and time point are not known. The CDR3 runs from the conserved cysteine through the conserved F or W. The D gene is left open where the match is weak. Clone sizes are given selectively: once, few, many, or a class where the clone is expanded.

D,J,size,V,CDR3,DNA
TRBD1,TRBJ2-3,few,TRBV24-1,CATDRGPGDTQYF,TGTGCCACCGACAGGGGGCCAGGGGATACGCAGTATTTT
NA,TRBJ2-2,few,TRBV5-1,CASSLTPTTTGELFF,TGCGCCAGCAGCTTGACACCCACTACCACCGGGGAGCTGTTTTTT
NA,TRBJ2-3,few,TRBV7-2,CASSLGRLATDTQYF,TGTGCCAGCAGCTTAGGGCGGCTAGCTACAGATACGCAGTATTTT
NA,TRBJ1-5,many,TRBV2,CASSASPAGVRNQPQHF,TGTGCCAGCAGTGCATCCCCTGCGGGGGTACGCAATCAGCCCCAGCATTTT
TRBD2,TRBJ2-2,few,TRBV7-3,CASSHIGGTGELFF,TGTGCCAGCAGCCACATCGGGGGGACCGGGGAGCTGTTTTTT
TRBD2,TRBJ2-7,few,TRBV5-5,CASSLEFSGDYEQYF,TGTGCCAGCAGCTTGGAGTTTAGCGGGGACTACGAGCAGTACTTC
NA,TRBJ1-1,NA,TRBV21-1,CARRDRGHQNTEAFF,TGTGCCAGAAGGGACAGGGGGCACCAGAACACTGAAGCTTTCTTT
NA,TRBJ2-2,NA,TRBV5-1,CASSLSRVDTGELFF,TGCGCCAGCAGCTTAAGTAGGGTCGACACCGGGGAGCTGTTTTTT
TRBD2,TRBJ2-5,many,TRBV7-7,CASSLGLAGSQETQYF,TGTGCTAGCAGCTTAGGACTAGCGGGGTCCCAAGAGACCCAGTACTTC
TRBD2,TRBJ2-1,NA,TRBV4-1,CASSRGAGSSYNEQFF,TGCGCCAGCAGCCGGGGAGCGGGGAGCTCCTACAATGAGCAGTTCTTC
NA,TRBJ2-2,NA,TRBV7-8,CASRRVVLTFPTGELFF,TGTGCCAGCAGAAGAGTGGTACTCACATTTCCCACCGGGGAGCTGTTTTTT
NA,TRBJ1-2,NA,TRBV5-1,CASSSGDWGYTF,TGCGCCAGCAGCTCAGGGGATTGGGGCTACACCTTC
TRBD2,TRBJ2-4,few,TRBV10-3,CAISESSGRVAKNIQYF,TGTGCCATCAGTGAGTCTAGCGGGAGGGTAGCCAAAAACATTCAGTACTTC
NA,TRBJ1-5,many,TRBV9,CASSVDGANQPQHF,TGTGCCAGCAGCGTAGACGGGGCCAATCAGCCCCAGCATTTT
NA,TRBJ1-1,few,TRBV5-1,CASSLVIGANTEAFF,TGCGCCAGCAGCTTGGTCATAGGGGCGAACACTGAAGCTTTCTTT
TRBD2,TRBJ2-1,few,TRBV3-1,CASSQDRGLARNEQFF,TGTGCCAGCAGCCAAGATCGAGGACTAGCGAGGAATGAGCAGTTCTTC
NA,TRBJ1-2,NA,TRBV29-1,CSVGKKVNYGYTF,TGCAGCGTTGGAAAAAAAGTGAACTATGGCTACACCTTC
TRBD2,TRBJ2-4,few,TRBV4-1,CASSPLLASGGAKNIQYF,TGCGCCAGCAGCCCCCTTCTAGCGAGCGGGGGGGCCAAAAACATTCAGTACTTC
TRBD2,TRBJ2-1,NA,TRBV4-2,CASSQDWSGGAYEQFF,TGTGCCAGCAGCCAAGATTGGAGCGGGGGGGCCTATGAGCAGTTCTTC
NA,TRBJ2-7,NA,TRBV4-2,CASSDTSVVHEQYF,TGTGCCAGCAGCGACACCTCGGTGGTCCACGAGCAGTACTTC
TRBD1,TRBJ1-1,NA,TRBV6-5,CASTKQGGTEAFF,TGTGCCAGCACTAAACAGGGGGGCACTGAAGCTTTCTTT
NA,TRBJ1-1,NA,TRBV29-1,CSVGWGGNTEAFF,TGCAGCGTTGGTTGGGGCGGAAACACTGAAGCTTTCTTT
TRBD1,TRBJ1-6,many,TRBV5-1,CASSQGARNSPLHF,TGCGCCAGCAGCCAGGGGGCGCGGAATTCACCCCTCCACTTT
NA,TRBJ2-7,once,TRBV12-3/TRBV12-4,CASSGGLSYEQYF,TGTGCCAGCAGTGGGGGACTTTCCTACGAGCAGTACTTC
NA,TRBJ2-7,NA,TRBV29-1,CSVEGSYTSSYEQYF,TGCAGCGTTGAAGGTTCTTACACTAGCTCCTACGAGCAGTACTTC
NA,TRBJ2-1,NA,TRBV7-9,CASSFLGQGEQFF,TGTGCCAGCAGCTTCTTGGGGCAGGGTGAGCAGTTCTTC
NA,TRBJ1-4,few,TRBV7-9,CASSIETGKLFF,TGTGCCAGCAGCATAGAGACGGGGAAACTGTTTTTT
NA,TRBJ2-7,NA,TRBV9,CASSERADSYEQYF,TGTGCCAGCAGCGAACGGGCTGACAGCTACGAGCAGTACTTC
NA,TRBJ2-1,NA,TRBV5-1,CASSLGAGSSEQFF,TGCGCCAGCAGCCTGGGGGCAGGGTCCAGTGAGCAGTTCTTC
TRBD1,TRBJ1-2,NA,TRBV25-1,CASSVPGQGYYGYTF,TGTGCCAGCAGTGTCCCGGGACAGGGCTACTATGGCTACACCTTC
NA,TRBJ1-1,NA,TRBV27,CASSLTSRAEAFF,TGTGCCAGCAGCCTTACCAGCCGGGCCGAAGCTTTCTTT
NA,TRBJ2-1,few,TRBV6-2/TRBV6-3,CASSSLAPSYNEQFF,TGTGCCAGCAGTAGTCTAGCGCCCTCCTACAATGAGCAGTTCTTC
NA,TRBJ2-1,few,TRBV3-1,CASCPKSGRYEQFF,TGTGCCAGCTGCCCGAAGAGCGGGCGCTATGAGCAGTTCTTC
NA,TRBJ2-7,once,TRBV7-6,CASSLAVGTAYEQYF,TGTGCCAGCAGCTTAGCCGTGGGGACCGCCTACGAGCAGTACTTC
NA,TRBJ2-1,NA,TRBV29-1,CSVGRAYNEQFF,TGCAGCGTTGGCCGGGCTTACAATGAGCAGTTCTTC
NA,TRBJ1-5,NA,TRBV5-6,CASSLQGHNQPQHF,TGTGCCAGCAGCTTACAGGGACACAATCAGCCCCAGCATTTT
TRBD1,TRBJ1-5,NA,TRBV27,CASSLSGQGGNQPQHF,TGTGCCAGCAGTTTATCCGGACAGGGCGGCAATCAGCCCCAGCATTTT
TRBD2,TRBJ2-1,few,TRBV9,CASSAGLAGTYNEQFF,TGTGCCAGCAGCGCGGGACTAGCGGGAACCTACAATGAGCAGTTCTTC
NA,TRBJ2-3,NA,TRBV7-2,CASSSRDSTDTQYF,TGTGCCAGCAGCTCCCGGGACAGCACAGATACGCAGTATTTT
TRBD1,TRBJ1-6,NA,TRBV20-1,CSARERTGVGSPLHF,TGCAGTGCTAGAGAAAGGACAGGGGTTGGTTCACCCCTCCACTTT
TRBD2,TRBJ2-5,NA,TRBV19,CASSSGGAGVRETQYF,TGTGCCAGTAGCTCGGGGGGGGCCGGAGTAAGAGAGACCCAGTACTTC
NA,TRBJ1-1,few,TRBV5-6,CASSFEVRGEAFF,TGTGCCAGCAGCTTTGAGGTCAGGGGCGAAGCTTTCTTT
TRBD1,TRBJ2-1,few,TRBV7-8,CASRRGQVDEQFF,TGTGCCAGCAGACGTGGACAGGTGGATGAGCAGTTCTTC
NA,TRBJ1-1,many,TRBV20-1,CSAREQGDTEAFF,TGCAGTGCTAGAGAGCAGGGAGACACTGAAGCTTTCTTT
NA,TRBJ1-3,NA,TRBV9,CASSVGGGSSGNTIYF,TGTGCCAGCAGCGTAGGAGGCGGGAGCTCTGGAAACACCATATATTTT
TRBD2,TRBJ2-1,few,TRBV7-2,CASSSPPGLVFNEQFF,TGTGCCAGCAGCTCCCCTCCGGGACTAGTATTCAATGAGCAGTTCTTC
TRBD2,TRBJ2-7,few,TRBV6-1,CASRGLAGGLSSYEQYF,TGTGCCAGCAGAGGACTAGCGGGAGGTTTAAGCTCCTACGAGCAGTACTTC
TRBD1,TRBJ2-6,few,TRBV24-1,CATSDSPGQGLSGANVLTF,TGTGCCACCAGTGATTCACCGGGACAGGGACTCTCTGGGGCCAACGTCCTGACTTTC
TRBD2,TRBJ2-1,few,TRBV5-1,CASSLGTSGSANEQFF,TGCGCCAGCAGCTTGGGGACTAGCGGGAGCGCCAATGAGCAGTTCTTC
TRBD2,TRBJ2-7,few,TRBV5-1,CASSLDPSSGSSEQYF,TGCGCCAGCAGCTTGGATCCCTCGAGCGGGAGCAGCGAGCAGTACTTC
NA,TRBJ2-7,NA,TRBV4-2,CASRVQGTGEQYF,TGTGCCAGCAGGGTGCAGGGTACTGGAGAGCAGTACTTC
NA,TRBJ1-1,many,TRBV7-2,CASSSNRLMNTEAFF,TGTGCCAGCAGCTCTAACAGGTTAATGAACACTGAAGCTTTCTTT
NA,TRBJ2-1,NA,TRBV7-3,CASGSGGGNEQFF,TGTGCCAGCGGGTCGGGTGGGGGCAATGAGCAGTTCTTC
TRBD1,TRBJ2-5,few,TRBV27,CASSLTGDQETQYF,TGTGCCAGCAGTTTAACAGGGGACCAAGAGACCCAGTACTTC
TRBD2,TRBJ2-7,NA,TRBV7-9,CASSFGLAGAYEQYF,TGTGCCAGCAGCTTCGGACTAGCGGGGGCATACGAGCAGTACTTC
NA,TRBJ2-3,NA,TRBV10-2,CASSPSVVTDTQYF,TGCGCCAGCAGCCCGTCTGTGGTCACAGATACGCAGTATTTT
NA,TRBJ1-1,NA,TRBV7-9,CASSLPEAFF,TGTGCCAGCAGCTTGCCTGAAGCTTTCTTT